This T cell receptor beta chain was obtained from a study of blood T cell repertoires in COVID-19. Germline V lookup: CDR1 WSHSY, CDR2 SAAADI. The CDR3 runs to 13 residues. Trimming cost V 6 bases and J 5 bases, with 12 bases left between them. TCRdb's copy holds only in-frame clones and misses some; the assay was immunoSEQ multiplex PCR. Counted here are 110,000 to 150,000 clones, roughly 88% occurring once; the ten biggest clones make up about 1.5%. The chain recombines TRBV10-2 with TRBJ2-3; D gene unclear. The source is a woman between 50 and 59 years old with acute or convalescent COVID-19. What was sequenced was peripheral blood. The CDR3 here is CASRLGGGDTQYF. CDR3 sequence (DNA): TGCGCCAGCAGGCTAGGCGGTGGAGATACGCAGTATTTT.